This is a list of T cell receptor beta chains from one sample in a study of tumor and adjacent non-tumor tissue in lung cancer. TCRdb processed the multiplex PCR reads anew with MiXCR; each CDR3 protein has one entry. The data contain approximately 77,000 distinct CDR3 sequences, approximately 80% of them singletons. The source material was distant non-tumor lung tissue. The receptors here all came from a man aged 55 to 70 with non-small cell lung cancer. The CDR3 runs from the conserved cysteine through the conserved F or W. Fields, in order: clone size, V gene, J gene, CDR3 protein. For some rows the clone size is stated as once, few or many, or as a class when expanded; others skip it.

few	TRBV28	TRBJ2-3	CASSRLTQYF
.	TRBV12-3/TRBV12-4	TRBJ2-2	CASSSGGPGELFF
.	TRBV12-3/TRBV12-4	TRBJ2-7	CASSLYGGQYF
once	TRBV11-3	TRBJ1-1	CASSSHGRHIEAFF
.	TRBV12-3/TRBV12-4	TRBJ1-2	CASRPDRGCYDYTF
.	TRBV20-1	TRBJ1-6	CSARSQGSDRSPLLF
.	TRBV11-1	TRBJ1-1	CASSSLAGNTEVFF
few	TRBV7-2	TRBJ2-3	CASGGLAGVLDTQYF
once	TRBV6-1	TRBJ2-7	CASTIKGIGTSVVYEQYF
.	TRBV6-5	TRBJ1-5	CASSYSTQGSQPQHF
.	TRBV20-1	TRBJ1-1	CSARDHQGARNTEAFF
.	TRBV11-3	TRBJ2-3	CTSSLLAGGRTDTQYF
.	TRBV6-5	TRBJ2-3	CAYSAGTGTQYF
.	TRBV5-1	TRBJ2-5	CASSLKQSVGQYF
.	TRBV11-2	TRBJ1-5	CDRSFNREQPQHF
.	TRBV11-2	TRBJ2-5	CADSSTMGGPKETQYF
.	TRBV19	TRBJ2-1	CASIGGLAQYNEQFF
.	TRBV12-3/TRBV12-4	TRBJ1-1	CVSSIITTRGMNTEAFF
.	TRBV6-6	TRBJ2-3	CASSYSKISDTQYF
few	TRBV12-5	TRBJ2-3	CASGLRQGVTETQYF
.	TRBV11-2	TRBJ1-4	CVSSQGQGFYYEKLFF
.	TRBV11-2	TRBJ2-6	CASPTSGGATGANVLTF
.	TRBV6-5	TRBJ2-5	CACSYTGTTGAQYF
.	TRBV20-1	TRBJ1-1	CSAPAMGGASAFF
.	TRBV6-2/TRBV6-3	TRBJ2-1	CATNYPAGGSGEQFF
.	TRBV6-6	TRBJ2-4	CTRSPDRGANIQYF
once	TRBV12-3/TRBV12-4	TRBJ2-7	CASSAGGEQYF
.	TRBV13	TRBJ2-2	CASSRSAEEQFF
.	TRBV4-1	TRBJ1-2	CASSPNGTRDYYGYTF
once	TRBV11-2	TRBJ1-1	CTSCLRGDTEAFF
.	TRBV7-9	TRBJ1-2	CSSSADSHYGYTF
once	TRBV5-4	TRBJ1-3	CASSLAIGGGNTLYF
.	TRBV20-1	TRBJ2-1	CSARGLADYNEWFF
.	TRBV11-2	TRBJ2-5	CASIYGQVQESQYF
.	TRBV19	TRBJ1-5	CASSTLTGGGNQPQHF
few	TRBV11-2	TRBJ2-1	CASSPRLAGGQYEQFF
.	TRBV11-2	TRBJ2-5	CVSSATGEETQNF
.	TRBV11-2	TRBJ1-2	CASSSRTTADYDYTF
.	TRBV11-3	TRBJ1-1	CASNRQGRNIEAFF
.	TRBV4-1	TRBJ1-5	CASSQDLAVRNQPQHF
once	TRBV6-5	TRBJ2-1	CASSYSYRTSSWHEQFF
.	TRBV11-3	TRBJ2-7	CVSSSRQRAGYEQYF
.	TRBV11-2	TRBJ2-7	CASSLDRGPGEHYF
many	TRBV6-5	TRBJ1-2	CASSTLQGREYGYTF
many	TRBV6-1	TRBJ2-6	CASSERPSGANVLTF
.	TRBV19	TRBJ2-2	CASSSGSSSGELFF
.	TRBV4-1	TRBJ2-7	CAISRPGLNEQYF
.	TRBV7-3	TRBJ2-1	CASSSRAGDNEQFF
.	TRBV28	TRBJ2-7	CASSFYQGIREEYF
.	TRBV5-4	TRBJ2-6	CASSLGSSSPSGANVVTF
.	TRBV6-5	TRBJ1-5	CASSYSRQGTQPQHF
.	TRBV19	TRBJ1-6	CASSSYRHGYNSPFHF
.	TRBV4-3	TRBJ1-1	CASSQEELQNTEDFF